These 7 T cell receptor beta chains originate from one sample sequenced in a study of CD8+CD57+ T cells in acquired aplastic anemia. Both TCR beta VDJ combination and CDR3 sequence profiling were carried out. Genomic DNA was the template for this profiling. One entry per CDR3 protein results from TCRdb running MiXCR on the reads. The sample shows about 470,000 distinct CDR3 sequences, less than 35% of them seen only once. Flow cytometry had shown expanded CD8+CD57+ cells in the patients chosen for sequencing. Sequencing input: sorted CD4+, CD8+, or CD8+CD57+ T cells (not recorded which) from PBMCs. These receptors originate from a human donor with aplastic anemia.

This clonotype was detected many times. As DNA, the CDR3 is TGTGCCAGTAGTATTCCTACCGGGAACACTGAAGCTTTCTTT. The encoded protein is CASSIPTGNTEAFF. The genes are TRBV19 and TRBJ1-1; no reliable D call. Germline loops: CDR1 LNHDA, CDR2 SQIVND (reference sequence). Trimming removed 3 bases from V and 1 base from J, with 9 bases in between. The CDR3 length is 14 residues.

This clonotype has more than one count but fewer than ten. This chain links TRBV5-6 with TRBJ2-5; no firm D call. In germline, CDR1 is SGHDT, CDR2 YYEEEE. Trimming cost V 3 bases and J 5 bases, with 17 bases left between them. The length of the CDR3 is 15 residues. The DNA of the CDR3 is TGTGCCAGCAGCTCGGATGAGTCTGTTTGGGAGACCCAGTACTTC. It codes for CASSSDESVWETQYF.

This clonotype was seen ten or more times. V is TRBV6-5 and J is TRBJ1-6; D is ambiguous. The CDR3 is 13 residues long. The germline gives CDR1 MNHEY, CDR2 SVGAGI. V shed 2 bases and J shed 7 bases, with 6 bases lying between them. For the CDR3, the DNA is TGTGCCAGCAGTTACAGTCCCAATTCACCCCTCCACTTT. This translates into CASSYSPNSPLHF.

J is TRBJ2-3 and V is TRBV25-1; 12 bases line up with TRBD2. This CDR3 has 17 residues. V dropped 6 bases and J dropped 6; count of bases not matched to a gene: 13. The germline CDR1 and CDR2 sequences are MGHDK and SYGVNS. Written as DNA, the CDR3 is TGTGCCAGCAGCCTCCCGATGGGGACTAGCGGGTTTGATACGCAGTATTTT. Its protein product is CASSLPMGTSGFDTQYF.

The chain combines TRBV7-8 with TRBJ1-5; D is uncertain. Per the germline V gene, CDR1 is SGHVS and CDR2 is FQNEAQ. The CDR3 consists of 13 residues. Trimming removed 3 bases at V and 14 bases at J, with 17 bases between. The DNA of the CDR3 is TGTGCCAGCAGCTTCAAGACGCACTCCTCCGAGCATTTT. It yields the protein CASSFKTHSSEHF.

The J gene is TRBJ1-5, the V gene TRBV9; maybe TRBD1 (6 bases). V lost 4 bases, J lost 0 bases, and 14 bases lay in between. The CDR3 has 16 residues. Germline V gene data show CDR1 as SGDLS and CDR2 as YYNGEE. CDR3: CASSHITGISNQPQHF. The CDR3 nucleotides are TGTGCCAGCAGCCACATAACAGGGATTAGCAATCAGCCCCAGCATTTT.

This clonotype was observed many times. CDR3 in DNA: TGCAGTGCTCTTTCAGGACAGGGATTGATTATATCACCCCTCCACTTT. Encoded protein: CSALSGQGLIISPLHF. This sequence joins TRBV20-1 and TRBJ1-6; 8 bases line up with TRBD1. The CDR3 length is 16 residues. V lost 5 bases, J lost 10 bases, and 16 bases stayed unmatched. Germline V gene sequence: CDR1 DFQATT, CDR2 SNEGSKA (reference sequence).